The rows below give T cell receptor beta chains drawn from one sample of a study of graft-versus-host responses after intestinal transplantation. Sequencing was performed with immunoSEQ multiplex PCR; in TCRdb, only in-frame clones are kept and a portion is missing. The sample contains nearly 25,000 clones, roughly 43% of which appear only once. The sequencing used alloreactive CD4+ T cells from a mixed lymphocyte reaction culture, collected before intestinal transplant. These receptors came from a human patient who received an intestinal transplant. Each CDR3 is given with its conserved first and last residue. The order of the fields is CDR3 DNA, CDR3 protein, clone size, D gene, V gene, J gene. A D gene is named only where the DNA matches it firmly. Only some rows state a clone size, as once, few, many or a class for expanded clones.

TGTGCCAGCAGCTTAGACGGACTGCTCAGTTATACGCAGTATTTT	CASSLDGLLSYTQYF	NA	NA	TRBV7-9	TRBJ2-3
TGTGCCAGCAGCTTCATAGTGGCCGGGGAGCTGTTTTTT	CASSFIVAGELFF	NA	NA	TRBV7-2	TRBJ2-2
TGCGCCAGCAGCCGGGACACCTACGAGCAGTACTTC	CASSRDTYEQYF	NA	NA	TRBV5-1	TRBJ2-7
TGTGCCAGCAGCTTATGGGGCAGAGATTATGGCTACACCTTC	CASSLWGRDYGYTF	NA	NA	TRBV11-1	TRBJ1-2
TGTGCACTAGCGGGAGGTTATGAGCAGTTCTTC	CALAGGYEQFF	few	TRBD2	TRBV30	TRBJ2-1
TGTGCCAGCATAAGGACATTCAATTCACCCCTCCACTTT	CASIRTFNSPLHF	few	NA	TRBV6-1	TRBJ1-6
TGTGCCAGCAGTTCGACAGTCTCTGGAAACACCATATATTTT	CASSSTVSGNTIYF	few	NA	TRBV6-6	TRBJ1-3
TGTGCCAGTAGTATTCTCCAGGGCTCGGGAGAGACCCAGTACTTC	CASSILQGSGETQYF	NA	NA	TRBV19	TRBJ2-5
TGTGCCAGCAGCTTCAGATTGAGGACCGGGGAGCTGTTTTTT	CASSFRLRTGELFF	NA	NA	TRBV5-6	TRBJ2-2
TGTGCCAGCAGCTTGACAGCAATGAACACTGAAGCTTTCTTT	CASSLTAMNTEAFF	NA	NA	TRBV7-3	TRBJ1-1
TGCGCCAGCAGCTTCGGTTCTGGCAGGGACTATGGCTACACCTTC	CASSFGSGRDYGYTF	NA	NA	TRBV5-1	TRBJ1-2
TGCGCCAGCAGCTTGGATAATACGCGGAGCGGGGAGCTGTTTTTT	CASSLDNTRSGELFF	NA	NA	TRBV5-1	TRBJ2-2
TGTGCCAGCTCACTCCTAGGACAGATCTATGGCTACACCTTC	CASSLLGQIYGYTF	few	NA	TRBV18	TRBJ1-2
TGTGCCAGCAGTTTCCTGAGCAGGGGTGGGTACAATGAGCAGTTCTTC	CASSFLSRGGYNEQFF	NA	NA	TRBV6-5	TRBJ2-1
TGTGCCAGCAGCTTAGCAGGTCCCGGGGGGTATGGCTACACCTTC	CASSLAGPGGYGYTF	NA	NA	TRBV7-8	TRBJ1-2
TGTGCCAGCAGCTTGGGGTCTAGCCAAGAGACCCAGTACTTC	CASSLGSSQETQYF	NA	NA	TRBV5-4	TRBJ2-5
TGCGCCAGCAGCCAAGAGGGCGGAGGGACGTCCTACAATGAGCAGTTCTTC	CASSQEGGGTSYNEQFF	NA	NA	TRBV4-1	TRBJ2-1
TGCGCCAGCAGAATGGGGGAGGGGAAGACCCAGTACTTC	CASRMGEGKTQYF	NA	TRBD2	TRBV5-1	TRBJ2-5
TGTGCCAGCTCACCGACCGGTGCGGGTCCCCAAAGGTACTTC	CASSPTGAGPQRYF	NA	NA	TRBV18	TRBJ2-7
TGTGCCAGTAGTACGCGCACTAGCGGGACACACAATGAGCAGTTCTTC	CASSTRTSGTHNEQFF	few	TRBD2	TRBV19	TRBJ2-1
TGTGCCAGCAGTTACTCGGGCAGCGGAAACACCATATATTTT	CASSYSGSGNTIYF	few	NA	TRBV6-5	TRBJ1-3
TGCAGCGTGGACAGAAACTATGGCTACACCTTC	CSVDRNYGYTF	NA	NA	TRBV29-1	TRBJ1-2
TGTGCCAGCAGTGATCCCCAGCGGGGACTCCGTGTGTATACGCAGTATTTT	CASSDPQRGLRVYTQYF	few	TRBD2	TRBV6-1	TRBJ2-3
TGCGCCAGCAGCCAGGTTCCAGGGAATCTAAACTATGGCTACACCTTC	CASSQVPGNLNYGYTF	NA	NA	TRBV4-3	TRBJ1-2
TGTGCCAGCAGCCGGGGCGGGACAGGGGCCTTAGCTAACTATGGCTACACCTTC	CASSRGGTGALANYGYTF	few	TRBD1	TRBV7-3	TRBJ1-2
TGTGCCAGCAGTGCCAAACTAGCCAAAAACATTCAGTACTTC	CASSAKLAKNIQYF	few	NA	TRBV6-1	TRBJ2-4
TGTGCCAGCAGCTTAGAGGGACAGGGCCACAATGAGCAGTTCTTC	CASSLEGQGHNEQFF	NA	TRBD1	TRBV7-7	TRBJ2-1
TGTGCCAGCAGTTACACATCACAGGGACACGAGCAGTACTTC	CASSYTSQGHEQYF	few	NA	TRBV6-6	TRBJ2-7
TGTGCCAGCATGGGGGACACAAACACTGAAGCTTTCTTT	CASMGDTNTEAFF	NA	NA	TRBV2	TRBJ1-1
TGCGCCAGCAGCTTGGAACTAGCGGGAGCATCGGGGACCCAGTACTTC	CASSLELAGASGTQYF	NA	TRBD2	TRBV5-1	TRBJ2-5
TGTGCCAGCAGGGGACAGGGGCATAACTATGGCTACACCTTC	CASRGQGHNYGYTF	NA	TRBD1	TRBV25-1	TRBJ1-2
TGCGCCAGCAGCCAAGCAGGGATCTACTATGGCTACACCTTC	CASSQAGIYYGYTF	NA	NA	TRBV4-3	TRBJ1-2
TGTGCCAGCAGTTCCGGTTACGCTCCCTCTAACTATGGCTACACCTTC	CASSSGYAPSNYGYTF	NA	NA	TRBV6-5	TRBJ1-2
TGTGCCAGCAGCCCTTCGAGACAGAACTATGGCTACACCTTC	CASSPSRQNYGYTF	NA	NA	TRBV16	TRBJ1-2
TGTGCCAGCAGTTTACGGCGGACAGTTCAGATTGCCGAGCAGTACTTC	CASSLRRTVQIAEQYF	NA	NA	TRBV27	TRBJ2-7
TGTGCCTGGAGTGTAGCCTATGTGTTTCGCTCCTACGAGCAGTACTTC	CAWSVAYVFRSYEQYF	NA	NA	TRBV30	TRBJ2-7
TGTGCCAGCAGTTATCGGTCCCAGGGGAATTCCTACGAGCAGTACTTC	CASSYRSQGNSYEQYF	NA	NA	TRBV6-9	TRBJ2-7
TGCGCCAGCAGCTTGCAAGCGGGGGGGAGCACAGATACGCAGTATTTT	CASSLQAGGSTDTQYF	NA	TRBD2	TRBV5-1	TRBJ2-3
TGCGCCAGCAGTAGGACTAGCGGGAGTTCGGCAAGCACAGATACGCAGTATTTT	CASSRTSGSSASTDTQYF	NA	TRBD2	TRBV10-2	TRBJ2-3
TGTGCCAGCAGCGCCACTAGCGGGGGCCCCTTGGAGCAGTTCTTC	CASSATSGGPLEQFF	NA	TRBD2	TRBV9	TRBJ2-1
TGTGCCTGGAGTGTTCTCACGACTAGCACTGAAGCTTTCTTT	CAWSVLTTSTEAFF	NA	NA	TRBV30	TRBJ1-1
TGTGCCAGCAGCTTAACGGAGGGGGGGGTCACCGGGGAGCTGTTTTTT	CASSLTEGGVTGELFF	NA	NA	TRBV7-3	TRBJ2-2
TGTGCCAGCTCACAAGGGGGCCCCACAGATACGCAGTATTTT	CASSQGGPTDTQYF	NA	TRBD1	TRBV18	TRBJ2-3
TGTGCCAGTAGTATTGGGACTAGCGGGACGCAGTACTTC	CASSIGTSGTQYF	NA	TRBD2	TRBV19	TRBJ2-7
TGTGCCAGCAGCCGCGACAGGGACCAGCCCCAGCATTTT	CASSRDRDQPQHF	NA	TRBD1	TRBV13	TRBJ1-5
TGTGCCAGCAGTTACTCGTGGGGGGCCTACAATGAGCAGTTCTTC	CASSYSWGAYNEQFF	NA	NA	TRBV6-5	TRBJ2-1